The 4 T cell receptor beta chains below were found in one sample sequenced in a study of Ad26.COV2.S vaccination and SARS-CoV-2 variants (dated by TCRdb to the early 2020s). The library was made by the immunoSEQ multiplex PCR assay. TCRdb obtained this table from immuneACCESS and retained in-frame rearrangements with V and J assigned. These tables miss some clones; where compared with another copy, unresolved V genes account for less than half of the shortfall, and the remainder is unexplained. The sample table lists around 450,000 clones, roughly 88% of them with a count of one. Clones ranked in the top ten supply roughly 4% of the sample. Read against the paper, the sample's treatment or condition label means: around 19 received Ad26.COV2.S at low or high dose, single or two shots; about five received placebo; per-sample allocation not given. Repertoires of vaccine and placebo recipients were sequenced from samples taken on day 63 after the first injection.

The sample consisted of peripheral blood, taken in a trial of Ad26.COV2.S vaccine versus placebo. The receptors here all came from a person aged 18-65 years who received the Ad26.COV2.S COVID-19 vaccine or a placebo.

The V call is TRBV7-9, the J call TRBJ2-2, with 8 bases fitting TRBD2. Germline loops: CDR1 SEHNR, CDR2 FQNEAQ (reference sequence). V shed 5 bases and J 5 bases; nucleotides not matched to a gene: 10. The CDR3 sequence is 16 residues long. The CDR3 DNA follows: TGTGCCAGCAGCGAGACGCGGACTAGCTCTACCGGGGAGCTGTTTTTT. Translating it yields CASSETRTSSTGELFF.

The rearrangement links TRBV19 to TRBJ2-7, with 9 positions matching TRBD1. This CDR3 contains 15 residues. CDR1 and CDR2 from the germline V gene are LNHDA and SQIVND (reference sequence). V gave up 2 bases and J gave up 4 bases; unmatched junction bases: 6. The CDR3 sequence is CASSIQDRGLYEQYF. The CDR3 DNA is TGTGCCAGTAGTATACAGGACAGGGGACTTTACGAGCAGTACTTC.

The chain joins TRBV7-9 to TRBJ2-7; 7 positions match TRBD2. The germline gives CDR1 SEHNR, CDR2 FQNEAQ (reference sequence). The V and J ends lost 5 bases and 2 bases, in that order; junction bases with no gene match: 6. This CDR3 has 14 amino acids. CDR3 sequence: CASSPAAGTYEQYF. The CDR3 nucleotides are TGTGCCAGCAGCCCGGCAGCGGGAACCTACGAGCAGTACTTC. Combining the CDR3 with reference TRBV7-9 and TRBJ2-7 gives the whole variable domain DTGVSQNPRHKITKRGQNVTFRCDPISEHNRLYWYRQTLGQGPEFLTYFQNEAQLEKSRLLSDRFSAERPKGSFSTLEIQRTEQGDSAMYLCASSPAAGTYEQYFGPGTRLTVT.

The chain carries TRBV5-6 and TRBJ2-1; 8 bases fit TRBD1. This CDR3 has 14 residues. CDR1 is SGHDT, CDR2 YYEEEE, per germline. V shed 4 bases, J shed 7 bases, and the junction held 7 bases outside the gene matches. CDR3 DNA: TGTGCCAGCAGCCGACAGGGGAGTGTGAATGAGCAGTTCTTC. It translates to CASSRQGSVNEQFF.